The T cell receptor (beta chain) under discussion was sequenced for a study of blood T cell repertoires in COVID-19. Study background: Samples of COVID-19 (acute and convalescent) were obtained from the United States, Italy and Spain.

The length of the CDR3 is 15 residues. Trimming cost V 8 bases and J 0 bases; bases outside gene matches: 7. Germline values: CDR1 MDHEN, CDR2 SYDVKM. In the study's own analysis: Quantification of nucleated cells was approximated via reference gene primer amplification. Libraries were prepared by immunoSEQ multiplex PCR; TCRdb keeps only in-frame clonotypes and omits some of them. The D gene and trimming were derived from the DNA, and the V and J assignments and clone size from that table. The sample carries tens of thousands of clones, 70% to 80% recorded once. The source is a human donor in a cohort sampled during active COVID-19. The chain recombines TRBV28 with TRBJ2-5, with 9 bases that match TRBD2. Sequenced material: peripheral blood. CDR3 in amino acids: CASALAGPHQETQYF. CDR3 DNA: TGTGCCAGCGCCCTAGCGGGACCCCACCAAGAGACCCAGTACTTC.